The clone carrying this TCR beta chain appeared a few times. Germline CDR1 and CDR2: LGHNA and YNFKEQ. The CDR3 has 13 amino acids. V was pared by 0 bases and J by 6 bases, with 7 bases between. This sample is drawn from a study of cytomegalovirus exposure and HLA in healthy donors. The PCR employed 60 Vbeta primers together with 13 Jbeta primers. Profiled with immunoSEQ multiplex PCR; TCRdb holds only in-frame clones, not every one. The data show about 110,000 clones, more than 70% seen once. The material sequenced was PBMCs. This sequence was found in a woman aged 55-70 years in good health and CMV-seropositive. This chain uses TRBV4-2 with TRBJ2-3; no clear D. CDR3 nucleotide sequence: TGTGCCAGCAGCCAAGATCTCCAGGATACGCAGTATTTT. As protein: CASSQDLQDTQYF.